The 14 T cell receptor beta chains reported below all come from one sample, sequenced in a study of beta chain features in type 1 diabetes. No antigens are known for them. Expressed TCRB transcripts were sequenced, since all the RNA that had been isolated was reverse transcribed. TCRdb keeps only in-frame clones here, not all; method: immunoSEQ multiplex PCR. The table records 250,000 or so clones, 20% of them present only once. General observations from the study: TCRB CDR3s from Type 1 diabetes patients were moderately but significantly shorter in all four CD4+ subsets.

Material for sequencing was naive CD4+ T cells from blood. Every receptor here comes from a woman between 40 and 50 years old with type 1 diabetes.

This clone has only a few counts. This chain links TRBV7-2 with TRBJ2-1; D not resolved. This CDR3 is built from 13 residues. V dropped 5 bases and J dropped 9 bases, with 14 bases sitting between them. Germline values: CDR1 SGHTA, CDR2 FQGNSA. CDR3 loop: CASSGRSSGEQFF. The CDR3 DNA follows: TGTGCCAGCAGCGGGCGAAGCTCCGGTGAGCAGTTCTTC.

This clone appeared a few times. The rearrangement joins TRBV7-2 to TRBJ2-1, with D possibly TRBD1 on 6 matching bases. CDR1 and CDR2 (germline): SGHTA, FQGNSA. This CDR3 spans 13 amino acids. The ends were cut back, 7 bases at V and 7 bases at J, with 14 bases in the middle. CDR3 DNA: TGTGCCAGCAAAGGGGGTTCCATTAATGAGCAGTTCTTC. This translates into CASKGGSINEQFF.

The chain couples TRBV2 to TRBJ1-1; 7 positions match TRBD1. V trimming: 6 bases; J trimming: 4 bases; junction bases outside the gene matches: 5. Germline loops: CDR1 SNHLY, CDR2 FYNNEI. This CDR3 contains 13 residues. CDR3 residues: CASRETGFTEAFF. The CDR3 DNA reads TGTGCCAGCAGGGAGACAGGGTTCACTGAAGCTTTCTTT.

V is TRBV7-2 and J is TRBJ2-7, with 12 bases identical to TRBD2. Germline CDR1 reads SGHTA; CDR2 reads FQGNSA. With 6 bases clipped from V and 3 bases from J, the junction kept 3 bases outside the gene matches. CDR3 length: 14 amino acids. CDR3 in DNA: TGTGCCAGCAGGGGGACTAGCGGGCGCTACGAGCAGTACTTC. Its translation: CASRGTSGRYEQYF. Full variable domain (rest looked up from reference TRBV7-2 and TRBJ2-7): GAGVSQSPSNKVTEKGKDVELRCDPISGHTALYWYRQSLGQGLEFLIYFQGNSAPDKSGLPSDRFSAERTGGSVSTLTIQRTQQEDSAVYLCASRGTSGRYEQYFGPGTRLTVT.

V gene TRBV4-2 combines with J gene TRBJ1-1; possible D gene TRBD1, 6 bases. CDR3 length equals 17 residues. Deletions cut 5 bases from V and 1 base from J, with 20 bases between. The germline gives CDR1 LGHNA, CDR2 YNFKEQ. The CDR3 is CASSTEVFGQRNTEAFF. The CDR3, as DNA: TGTGCCAGCAGCACCGAAGTCTTCGGACAGAGGAACACTGAAGCTTTCTTT.

This clone was counted only a few times. The rearrangement links TRBV19 to TRBJ1-2; D perhaps matches TRBD1 (5 bases). V shed 1 base and J shed 2 bases, with 11 bases lying between them. Germline values: CDR1 LNHDA, CDR2 SQIVND (reference sequence). This CDR3 comprises 15 residues. The CDR3: CASSIVEGPNYGYTF. The CDR3, as DNA: TGTGCCAGTAGTATAGTGGAGGGGCCCAACTATGGCTACACCTTC.

The chain combines TRBV5-1 with TRBJ1-2, with D possibly matching TRBD1 (6 bases). The CDR3 extends over 15 amino acids. Trimming stripped 0 bases from V and 7 bases from J, with 16 bases between. Germline values: CDR1 SGHRS, CDR2 YFSETQ. CDR3 nucleotide sequence: TGCGCCAGCAGCTTGGGGACAGCCTCCCGAACTGGCTACACCTTC. Translation gives CASSLGTASRTGYTF.

V is TRBV6-4 and J is TRBJ2-3; TRBD2 matches 7 bases. CDR3 length equals 14 residues. Germline CDR1 is MRHNA and CDR2 is SNTAGT. V shed 2 bases, J shed 4 bases, and the junction held 3 bases outside the gene matches. The CDR3 DNA is TGTGCCAGCAGTGACGGGAGGGCCCCAGATACGCAGTATTTT. It encodes CASSDGRAPDTQYF.

The chain combines TRBV6-6 with TRBJ2-7; 8 nucleotides line up with TRBD1. Trimming at V came to 5 bases and at J to 3 bases, leaving 3 bases not matched to a gene. The CDR3 sequence is 13 residues long. Per the germline V gene, CDR1 is MNHNY and CDR2 is SVGAGI (reference sequence). CDR3 loop: CASSPGQVYEQYF. As DNA, the CDR3 is TGTGCCAGCAGTCCGGGACAGGTCTACGAGCAGTACTTC.

The CDR3 loop is CASSLGRGAEQYEQYF. The CDR3 DNA follows: TGTGCCAGCAGCTTGGGGCGGGGGGCGGAGCAATACGAGCAGTACTTC. The chain has TRBV5-4 and TRBJ2-7; 8 bases map to TRBD2. Germline V gene sequence: CDR1 SGHNT, CDR2 YYREEE (reference sequence). This CDR3 has 16 amino acids. Germline trimming cut 0 bases from V and 4 bases from J; bases unmatched to any gene: 9.

This clone has just one count. The rearrangement joins TRBV7-2 to TRBJ2-3; the D gene is possibly TRBD2 (5 bases). Trimming removed 5 bases at V and 2 bases at J, with 11 bases between. The CDR3 length is 14 residues. CDR1 and CDR2 from the germline V gene are SGHTA and FQGNSA. The CDR3 DNA sequence: TGTGCCAGCAGCGCAGGACTGGTCACAGATACGCAGTATTTT. Its translation is CASSAGLVTDTQYF.

This clone was recorded once. The chain is built from TRBV18 and TRBJ2-3; D gene uncertain. V gave up 6 bases and J gave up 4 bases, with 17 bases separating them. The germline V gene has CDR1 KGHSH and CDR2 LQKENI. This CDR3 is 15 amino acids long. CDR3 nucleotides: TGTGCCAGCTCCCCTCTTCCGCGGTCTGCAGATACGCAGTATTTT. This encodes CASSPLPRSADTQYF.

This chain joins TRBV7-2 and TRBJ2-1, with a possible D match to TRBD2 (6 bases). Trimming removed 7 bases from V and 9 bases from J, with 16 bases in between. This CDR3 comprises 13 residues. The germline gives CDR1 SGHTA, CDR2 FQGNSA. The CDR3: CASTERARVEQFF. The DNA of the CDR3 is TGTGCCAGCACCGAGCGGGCCAGGGTTGAGCAGTTCTTC.

V is TRBV28 and J is TRBJ2-1, with 9 positions matching TRBD1. This CDR3 is built from 14 residues. After removal of 6 bases from V and 2 bases from J, the junction contained 2 bases not matched to a gene. Germline CDR1 and CDR2: MDHEN and SYDVKM. Here the CDR3 reads CASSRQGAYNEQFF. CDR3 nucleotide sequence: TGTGCCAGCAGCAGACAGGGGGCCTACAATGAGCAGTTCTTC.